The present TCR beta chain was sequenced within a study of blood T cells in healthy people across ages. Whole-study results and caveats: It was not possible, with unsorted PBMCs, to conclusively compare naive and antigen-experienced cells. Per million T cells, TCR beta diversity dropped roughly linearly as age increased.

The second PCR ran 7 to 11 cycles with a sample-barcoded 5' primer and J-beta primers. In TCRdb, the 5' RACE reads were re-called with MiXCR into one record per CDR3 protein. This table has hundreds of thousands of distinct CDR3 sequences, 25% to 35% appearing once. V was shortened by 0 bases and J by 9 bases, with 15 bases between the two germline ends. This CDR3 comprises 14 residues. The germline V gene has CDR1 DFQATT and CDR2 SNEGSKA (reference sequence). For this clonotype: The target antigen is unknown.

The authors drew around 9.3 milliliters of peripheral blood from each donor. Sequencing used blood. The J gene is TRBJ2-1, the V gene TRBV20-1; D is ambiguous. The receptor comes from a woman of 80 years or more in good health. The CDR3 reads CSARDHKGHGEQFF. CDR3 DNA: TGCAGTGCTAGAGATCATAAGGGCCACGGTGAGCAGTTCTTC.